The present T cell receptor beta chain was sequenced within a study of blood T cell repertoires in COVID-19. Repertoires were generated with immunoSEQ multiplex PCR, while TCRdb's copy carries only in-frame clones and drops some. Of approximately 82,000 clones listed, almost 95% are singletons. After removal of 4 bases from V and 0 bases from J, the junction contained 6 bases not matched to a gene. Germline assignment: CDR1 SGHRS and CDR2 YFSETQ. The CDR3 consists of 18 residues. This chain links TRBV5-1 with TRBJ2-3; 15 bases map to TRBD2. What was sequenced was peripheral blood. The sequence derives from a woman aged 60 to 75 with active COVID-19. CDR3 amino acids: CASSRGLAGGLSTDTQYF. Here the CDR3 DNA reads TGCGCCAGCAGCCGGGGACTAGCGGGGGGCCTTAGCACAGATACGCAGTATTTT.